Listed below are T cell receptor beta chains from one sample, sequenced in a study of blood T cell repertoires in COVID-19. Data came from immunoSEQ multiplex PCR; TCRdb stores just in-frame clones and leaves some out. The data hold roughly 280,000 clones, with 75% to 90% observed a single time. Sequences were obtained from peripheral blood. These receptors all come from a man between 60 and 70 years old who had recovered from COVID-19. The CDR3 runs from the conserved cysteine through the conserved F or W. The D gene is left open where the match is weak. The size of a clone is reported for some rows only, either as once, few or many, or as a class for expanded clones.

>once|TRBD2|TRBJ2-1|TRBV5-4
CASSLPGLRSNEQFF
TGTGCCAGCAGCTTACCGGGACTAAGGAGTAATGAGCAGTTCTTC
>NA|TRBD2|TRBJ2-7|TRBV5-1
CASSLDVSGRGEQYF
TGCGCCAGCAGCTTGGACGTTAGCGGGAGAGGGGAGCAGTACTTC
>NA|TRBD1|TRBJ2-3|TRBV6-2/TRBV6-3
CANSQVTGADTQYF
TGTGCCAACAGCCAAGTTACAGGGGCAGATACGCAGTATTTT
>NA|NA|TRBJ2-3|TRBV18
CASSPPAVADTQYF
TGTGCCAGCTCACCACCGGCCGTGGCAGATACGCAGTATTTT
>few|TRBD1|TRBJ1-6|TRBV2
CASSAGGSGSPLHF
TGTGCCAGCAGTGCAGGGGGCTCGGGTTCACCCCTCCACTTT
>NA|TRBD1|TRBJ2-7|TRBV3-1/TRBV3-2
CASSRQDRGSYEQYF
TGTGCCAGCAGCCGGCAGGACAGGGGGTCCTACGAGCAGTACTTC
>NA|TRBD2|TRBJ2-1|TRBV5-1
CASSPGLAAYNEQFF
TGCGCCAGCAGCCCCGGACTAGCGGCCTACAATGAGCAGTTCTTC
>NA|NA|TRBJ1-5|TRBV6-5
CASRDDTGWAQPQHF
TGTGCCAGCAGGGATGACACAGGGTGGGCTCAGCCCCAGCATTTT
>NA|NA|TRBJ1-1|TRBV5-1
CASSPRDNVNTEAFF
TGCGCCAGCAGCCCCCGGGACAACGTCAACACTGAAGCTTTCTTT
>NA|NA|TRBJ1-5|TRBV9
CASSVGATGDQPQHF
TGTGCCAGCAGCGTAGGGGCAACAGGCGATCAGCCCCAGCATTTT
>NA|TRBD1|TRBJ2-7|TRBV6-5
CASKKDRGGSYEQYF
TGTGCCAGCAAGAAGGACAGGGGGGGCTCCTACGAGCAGTACTTC
>NA|NA|TRBJ1-1|TRBV5-1
CASSVEGYTEAFF
TGCGCCAGCAGCGTCGAGGGTTACACTGAAGCTTTCTTT
>few|NA|TRBJ1-6|TRBV2
CASSYRASYNSPLHF
TGTGCCAGCAGTTACAGGGCCTCCTATAATTCACCCCTCCACTTT
>NA|NA|TRBJ1-1|TRBV2
CASSVAPGTEAFF
TGTGCCAGCAGTGTAGCGCCGGGCACTGAAGCTTTCTTT
>NA|NA|TRBJ2-3|TRBV12-3/TRBV12-4
CASTPGRADTQYF
TGTGCCAGCACCCCCGGGCGGGCAGATACGCAGTATTTT